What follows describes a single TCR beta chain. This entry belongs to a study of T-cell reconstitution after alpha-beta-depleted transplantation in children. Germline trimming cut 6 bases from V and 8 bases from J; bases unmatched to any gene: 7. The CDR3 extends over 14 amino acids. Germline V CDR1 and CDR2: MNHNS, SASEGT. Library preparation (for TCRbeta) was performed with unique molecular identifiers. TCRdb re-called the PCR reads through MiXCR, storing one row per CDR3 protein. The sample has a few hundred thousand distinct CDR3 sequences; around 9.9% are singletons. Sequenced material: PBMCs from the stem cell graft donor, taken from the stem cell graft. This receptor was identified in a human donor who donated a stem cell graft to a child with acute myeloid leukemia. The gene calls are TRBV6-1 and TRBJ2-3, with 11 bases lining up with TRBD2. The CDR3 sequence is CASRGTSGSTTQYF. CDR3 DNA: TGTGCCAGCAGAGGGACTAGCGGATCCACTACGCAGTATTTT.